This passage covers 21 T cell receptor beta chains from one sample sequenced in a study of CD8+CD57+ T cells in acquired aplastic anemia. Genomic DNA templated the TCR beta VDJ and CDR3 profiling. A single record per CDR3 protein comes from TCRdb applying MiXCR to the reads. The repertoire holds 90,000 to 120,000 distinct CDR3 sequences, 51% seen once, with about 32% in the top ten. Sequenced sample: sorted CD4+, CD8+, or CD8+CD57+ T cells (not recorded which) from PBMCs. Source of these receptors: a human donor in good health, serving as a control.

This clonotype was recorded at least ten times. This chain links TRBV6-1 with TRBJ1-1; D is ambiguous. The CDR3 consists of 14 residues. Trimming pared 7 bases from V and 4 bases from J, leaving 16 bases between. The germline gives CDR1 MNHNS, CDR2 SASEGT. The CDR3 DNA follows: TGTGCCAGCAACTGGATGGGTCGGGGCACTGAAGCTTTCTTT. This sequence encodes CASNWMGRGTEAFF.

Notes on this clonotype: A much larger clone is a single base away; this may be a read error. The chain joins TRBV13 to TRBJ2-2; D is undetermined. The CDR3 loop spans 16 amino acids. Trimming took 1 base from V and 1 from J, leaving 10 bases between them. Germline CDR1 reads PRHDT; CDR2 reads FYEKMQ (reference sequence). In DNA form, the CDR3 reads TGTGCCAGCAGCTTAGAGGAGTCCTTGAACACCGGGGAGCTGTTTTTT. Encoded protein: CASSLEESLNTGELFF.

This clonotype was seen repeatedly, ten times or more. The chain uses TRBV4-3 and TRBJ2-7; D not resolved. The CDR3 sequence is 14 residues long. V was cut by 1 base and J by 1 base, with 8 bases left in between. The germline gives CDR1 LGHNA, CDR2 YSLEER. CDR3 amino acids: CASSQVAGSYEQYF. DNA of the CDR3: TGCGCCAGCAGCCAAGTTGCCGGGTCCTACGAGCAGTACTTC.

This clonotype was observed many times. The chain couples TRBV19 to TRBJ1-2; perhaps TRBD1 as D (5 bases). V dropped 0 bases and J dropped 6 bases, with 17 bases sitting between them. Germline CDR1 is LNHDA and CDR2 is SQIVND (reference sequence). This CDR3 is 16 amino acids long. The CDR3, as DNA: TGTGCCAGTAGTATAGATCTATGGGCAGGGAATGATGGCTACACCTTC. Its translation: CASSIDLWAGNDGYTF.

The chain couples TRBV10-1 to TRBJ2-1; 12 nucleotides align to TRBD2. Germline V gene sequence: CDR1 WNHNN, CDR2 SYGVQD (reference sequence). The CDR3 loop spans 14 amino acids. V shed 4 bases, J shed 10 bases, and the junction held 5 bases outside the gene matches. The CDR3 sequence is CASSALAGGGEQFF. The CDR3 nucleotides are TGCGCCAGCAGTGCGCTAGCGGGAGGGGGCGAGCAGTTCTTC.

With regard to this clonotype: The junction does not match germline at one end; this may be a read error. The chain carries TRBV25-1 and TRBJ1-1, with 9 positions matching TRBD1. The CDR3 runs 14 residues. Germline V gives CDR1 MGHDK, CDR2 SYGVNS. The DNA of the CDR3 is TGTCCCAGCAGTGTTGACAGGGGGTGGCCTGAAGCTTTCTTT. It encodes CPSSVDRGWPEAFF. The full variable domain, with the rest looked up from reference TRBV25-1 and TRBJ1-1, is EADIYQTPRYLVIGTGKKITLECSQTMGHDKMYWYQQDPGMELHLIHYSYGVNSTEKGDLSSESTVSRIRTEHFPLTLESARPSHTSQYLCPSSVDRGWPEAFFGQGTRLTVV.

This clonotype was observed a few times. This chain uses TRBV2 with TRBJ1-4, with 7 nucleotides matching TRBD1. In germline, CDR1 is SNHLY, CDR2 FYNNEI. This CDR3 has 14 residues. V trimming: 6 bases; J trimming: 2 bases; junction bases outside the gene matches: 3. The CDR3 DNA sequence: TGTGCCAGCAGCAAACAGGGGACTAATGAAAAACTGTTTTTT. This sequence encodes CASSKQGTNEKLFF.

The chain is built from TRBV7-2 and TRBJ1-2; tentative D call: TRBD1 (6 bases). Germline CDR1 is SGHTA and CDR2 is FQGNSA. This CDR3 contains 15 residues. The V end lost 3 bases, the J end lost 2 bases, and 13 bases lay between the germline ends. For the CDR3, the DNA is TGTGCCAGCAGCTTTGGACAGTCCCACAACTATGGCTACACCTTC. It codes for CASSFGQSHNYGYTF.

The chain has TRBV5-8 and TRBJ2-7; D unresolved. The V gene's germline CDR1 is SGHTS and CDR2 YDEGEE. Trimming removed 3 bases at V and 5 bases at J, with 12 bases between. This CDR3 comprises 13 residues. This CDR3 reads CASSSFASNEQYF. The CDR3 DNA reads as TGTGCCAGCAGCTCGTTCGCTAGTAACGAGCAGTACTTC. Supplemented by reference TRBV5-8 and TRBJ2-7, the full variable domain reads EAGVTQSPTHLIKTRGQQATLRCSPISGHTSVYWYQQALGLGLQFLLWYDEGEERNRGNFPPRFSGRQFPNYSSELNVNALELEDSALYLCASSSFASNEQYFGPGTRLTVT.

V usage is TRBV25-1 and J usage is TRBJ1-4; TRBD1 matches 9 bases. The junction had 6 bases not matched to a gene; V was cut back by 5 bases and J by 8 bases. This CDR3 is 14 amino acids long. CDR1 is MGHDK and CDR2 is SYGVNS in the germline V gene. The CDR3 DNA sequence: TGTGCCAGCAGTAACAGGGGGCATTGGGAAAAACTGTTTTTT. Amino acid sequence: CASSNRGHWEKLFF. Full variable domain (missing parts from reference TRBV25-1 and TRBJ1-4): EADIYQTPRYLVIGTGKKITLECSQTMGHDKMYWYQQDPGMELHLIHYSYGVNSTEKGDLSSESTVSRIRTEHFPLTLESARPSHTSQYLCASSNRGHWEKLFFGSGTQLSVL.

This sequence joins TRBV6-1 and TRBJ2-1; 7 bases are shared with TRBD2. The germline gives CDR1 MNHNS, CDR2 SASEGT. V trimming: 3 bases; J trimming: 6 bases; junction bases outside the gene matches: 8. The CDR3 spans 15 residues. The CDR3 spells CASSDRAGDPNEQFF. The DNA for the CDR3 is TGTGCCAGCAGTGATCGTGCGGGGGACCCCAATGAGCAGTTCTTC.

At least ten counts were recorded for this clonotype. The rearrangement links TRBV6-2 or TRBV6-3 to TRBJ1-2; D is perhaps TRBD1 (6 bases). Trimming took off 5 bases at V and 6 bases at J, with 19 bases between the two ends. Germline-derived CDR1 and CDR2 are MNHEY and SVGEGT. The CDR3 is 15 amino acids. CDR3 coding DNA: TGTGCCAGCAGTGCAACAGGGATAGGAGTGGATGGCTACACCTTC. Its protein is CASSATGIGVDGYTF.

This rearrangement joins TRBV24-1 to TRBJ1-5; D is possibly TRBD1 (6 bases). Germline V lookup: CDR1 KGHDR, CDR2 SFDVKD. The CDR3 loop spans 14 amino acids. Trimming pared 5 bases from V and 2 bases from J, leaving 9 bases between. The CDR3 here is CATSARGGNQPQHF. The CDR3 DNA sequence: TGTGCCACCAGTGCCAGGGGAGGCAATCAGCCCCAGCATTTT.

To note about this clonotype: With a much larger clone just one base away, this may be a read error. V gene TRBV4-3 combines with J gene TRBJ2-7, with TRBD1 as a possible D gene (6 bases). The CDR3 has 13 amino acids. Trimming shortened V by 4 bases and J by 3 bases, and 10 bases separated the two germline ends. Per the germline V gene, CDR1 is LGHNA and CDR2 is YSLEER. CDR3 nucleotide sequence: TGCGCCAGCAGCCGAGCCAGGGGCTACGAGCAGTACTTC. Protein product: CASSRARGYEQYF.

V usage is TRBV10-1 and J usage is TRBJ2-3; D gene ambiguous. The CDR3 consists of 14 residues. Trimming took 6 bases from V and 2 from J, leaving 12 bases between them. The V gene's germline CDR1 is WNHNN and CDR2 SYGVQD (reference sequence). The CDR3 reads CASSLYRSTDTQYF. As DNA, the CDR3 is TGCGCCAGCAGCCTATATCGGTCCACAGATACGCAGTATTTT.

The V and J genes are TRBV11-2 and TRBJ2-7; 7 bases match TRBD1. This CDR3 region has 14 residues. The V segment lost 1 base and the J segment 3 bases; nucleotides outside the gene matches: 3. Germline V CDR1 and CDR2: SGHAT, FQNNGV. CDR3 loop: CASSLGGQSYEQYF. The CDR3 coding sequence is TGTGCCAGCAGCTTAGGGGGACAGAGCTACGAGCAGTACTTC.

The chain uses TRBV29-1 and TRBJ1-1; 7 bases fit TRBD1. Trimming cost V 8 bases and J 1 base; bases outside gene matches: 7. Germline V lookup: CDR1 SQVTM, CDR2 ANQGSEA. This CDR3 is 13 amino acids long. The CDR3 spells CSTSTGENTEAFF. The CDR3 coding sequence is TGCAGCACTTCCACAGGGGAGAACACTGAAGCTTTCTTT.

The rearrangement links TRBV6-1 to TRBJ2-1; TRBD1 aligns across 7 bases. Germline V gene data show CDR1 as MNHNS and CDR2 as SASEGT. The trim removed 7 bases at V and 0 bases at J, leaving 6 bases unmatched. CDR3 length: 15 amino acids. The CDR3 protein is CASNPGTASYNEQFF. CDR3 DNA sequence: TGTGCCAGCAACCCCGGGACAGCCTCCTACAATGAGCAGTTCTTC.

This clonotype was detected a few times. V is TRBV30 and J is TRBJ2-4; no reliable D call. V was trimmed by 0 bases and J by 8 bases, leaving 14 bases between them. Germline lookup yields CDR1 GTSNPN and CDR2 SVGIG (reference sequence). CDR3 length: 14 residues. CDR3 amino acids: CAWSVGLGIDIQYF. The CDR3 nucleotides are TGTGCCTGGAGTGTAGGTCTAGGGATAGACATTCAGTACTTC.

The CDR3 protein is CASSLQPDYGYTF. Written as DNA, the CDR3 is TGTGCCAGCAGCTTACAGCCTGACTATGGCTACACCTTC. The V gene is TRBV12-3 or TRBV12-4, the J gene TRBJ1-2; D not resolved. The CDR3 has 13 residues. V lost 6 bases to trimming and J lost 3 bases, with 11 bases between them.

There are many counts of this clonotype. J is TRBJ2-5 and V is TRBV5-5, with a weak D call TRBD1 (5 bases). Germline V lookup: CDR1 SGHKS, CDR2 YYEKEE (reference sequence). This CDR3 region has 14 residues. V was shortened by 4 bases and J by 4 bases, with 14 bases between the two germline ends. This CDR3 is CASSPVQAPETQYF. The CDR3 nucleotides are TGTGCCAGCAGCCCCGTACAGGCCCCAGAGACCCAGTACTTC. Complete variable domain (other parts from reference TRBV5-5 and TRBJ2-5): DAGVTQSPTHLIKTRGQQVTLRCSPISGHKSVSWYQQVLGQGPQFIFQYYEKEERGRGNFPDRFSARQFPNYSSELNVNALLLGDSALYLCASSPVQAPETQYFGPGTRLLVL.